This TCR beta chain comes out of a study of blood T cell repertoires in COVID-19. Study at large: Acute-phase and convalescent COVID-19 samples originated in the United States, Italy and Spain. Sample material is recorded as cDNA or gDNA derived from T cells, B-cell-depleted T cells, or PBMCs.

Study processing details: The authors estimated nucleated cell counts from reference gene primer amplification. The table came from immunoSEQ multiplex PCR; TCRdb's copy has only in-frame clones and leaves some out. That table gives V, J and clone size, and the DNA gave D and trimming. The data show a few hundred thousand clones, roughly 85% seen once. Germline V gene data show CDR1 as LGHDT and CDR2 as YNNKEL (reference sequence). Unmatched junction bases numbered 8, after V lost 6 bases and J lost 5 bases. The CDR3 has 15 residues. This clonotype was sampled from a woman aged 18-29 years with acute or convalescent COVID-19. Sample: peripheral blood. V and J are TRBV3-1 (or the pseudogene TRBV3-2) and TRBJ1-4; 8 bases fit TRBD1. CDR3 in amino acids: CASRLQGALNEKLFF. The CDR3 nucleotides are TGTGCCAGCAGACTTCAGGGGGCTCTGAATGAAAAACTGTTTTTT.